This T cell receptor beta chain was captured by sequencing in a study of CD8+CD57+ T cells in acquired aplastic anemia. The study's findings and limits: Shared by patients and controls, roughly 28 CD8+ CDR3s were abundant in patients.

All patients picked for sequencing had shown, by flow cytometry, an expansion of CD8+CD57+ cells. V dropped 8 bases and J dropped 5 bases, with 15 bases sitting between them. The CDR3 runs to 13 residues. Germline V lookup: CDR1 SGHTA, CDR2 FQGNSA. Turning to this clonotype: What it recognizes is unknown.

Genomic DNA served as template for TCR beta VDJ and CDR3 profiling. From the reads, TCRdb called clonotypes with MiXCR, one entry per CDR3 protein. The data hold around 200,000 distinct CDR3 sequences, with 50% to 65% observed a single time. The origin of this receptor is a human donor with aplastic anemia. The sample taken for sequencing was sorted CD4+, CD8+, or CD8+CD57+ T cells (not recorded which) from PBMCs. The rearrangement links TRBV7-2 to TRBJ2-5, with D unresolved. The CDR3 DNA reads TGTGCCAGCGGCGTAAGAGAATCGGAGACCCAGTACTTC. Translating gives CASGVRESETQYF.